The T cell receptor beta chain under discussion was sequenced for a study of blood T cells in healthy people across ages. Details on this clonotype: The target antigen is unknown.

Notes on the study in general: Both naive CD4+ cell counts and diversity were greater in long-lived donors than in aged donors. Estimated diversity across one million T cells was deemed an underestimate. Roughly linearly, TCR beta diversity per million T cells fell as age increased.

Using a J-beta primer mix together with a sample-barcoded 5' primer, a second PCR was run for roughly 7 to 12 cycles. A tag from a template-switch adaptor with 12 random nucleotides marked each cDNA molecule. TCRdb itself ran the 5' RACE reads through MiXCR, one entry per CDR3 protein. The table shows some 1,800,000 distinct CDR3 sequences, with 39% occurring only once. The germline gives CDR1 SGHTA, CDR2 FQGTGA. The CDR3 has 15 amino acids. The V and J ends lost 2 bases and 4 bases respectively, with 14 bases between them. V usage is TRBV7-3 and J usage is TRBJ1-1, with D uncertain. This TCR was recovered from a human donor in good health. Sample: blood. This CDR3 is CASSLGPPEVTEAFF. The CDR3 region has the DNA TGTGCCAGCAGCTTAGGCCCCCCCGAGGTCACTGAAGCTTTCTTT.